This TCR beta chain was recorded in a study of CD8+ T cells in alopecia areata. As the sequencing template, cDNA was produced by extracting RNA and reverse transcribing it. Profiling relied on immunoSEQ multiplex PCR, and the TCRdb table lists in-frame clones only, not all of them. The data hold tens of thousands of clones, with about 53% observed a single time. Looked up from germline, CDR1 is MGHRA and CDR2 is YSYEKL. The CDR3 consists of 15 residues. V lost 6 bases, J lost 8 bases, and 17 bases lay in between. This TCR came from a human donor with alopecia areata. Sequencing was carried out using NKG2D-high CD8+ T cells sorted from blood. This chain links TRBV4-1 with TRBJ2-6; D may be TRBD1 (6 bases). The CDR3 here is CASSEGVISSNVLTF. CDR3 sequence (DNA): TGCGCCAGCAGTGAGGGGGTTATTTCGTCCAACGTCCTGACTTTC.